The clone carrying this T cell receptor beta chain has more than one count but fewer than ten. Its antigen is unknown. The data were taken from a study of T cells in Graves' hyperthyroidism and ophthalmopathy. On the study more broadly: Peripheral blood sampling occurred at initial diagnosis, before any treatment.

Duration under 3 months, a NOSPECS grade of at least 4, and a Clinical Activity Score of at least 3 characterized the ophthalmopathy patients. Germline CDR1 reads PRHDT; CDR2 reads FYEKMQ (reference sequence). Deletions cut 7 bases from V and 4 bases from J, with 14 bases between. CDR3 length: 13 amino acids. Amplification yielded TCR beta CDR3 regions, with RNA transcripts as the source. The HTBI primer set was used in a first-round RT-PCR of the TCR CDR3. Via MiXCR, TCRdb re-called the multiplex PCR reads, giving one row per CDR3 protein. Of approximately 430,000 distinct CDR3 sequences in the sample, 14% to 15% were seen once. Whole-study results and caveats: Most expanded thyroid clonotypes above 0.001 also appeared in blood. The authors' 13 V-J model separated ophthalmopathy from stable hyperthyroidism.

This chain connects TRBV13 to TRBJ2-7, with D possibly matching TRBD1 (6 bases). This sequence originates from a man aged 18 to 30 with Graves' ophthalmopathy. What was sequenced was blood. The CDR3 DNA follows: TGTGCCAGCACCCTCCAGGGACATTACGAGCAGTACTTC. It is translated as CASTLQGHYEQYF.